This is a list of T cell receptor beta chains from one sample in a study of beta chain features in type 1 diabetes. TCRdb's copy holds only in-frame clones and misses some; the assay was immunoSEQ multiplex PCR. The sample consists of about 260,000 clones, roughly 70% of them appearing once. The sequenced material came from naive CD4+ T cells from blood. The receptors stem from a young man in good health. CDR3s include the opening cysteine and the closing phenylalanine or tryptophan. Each record gives: D gene, V gene, clone size, J gene, CDR3 DNA, CDR3 protein. The D gene is left open where the match is weak. Clone size is stated in some rows and not others, as once, few, many or a class when expanded.

.	TRBV6-4	.	TRBJ1-2	TGTGCCAGCAGTGACTCGTACTACGGTGGCTACACCTTC	CASSDSYYGGYTF
TRBD1	TRBV29-1	few	TRBJ1-1	TGCAGCGTTGAAATAAACAGGGGCGCTGAAGCTTTCTTT	CSVEINRGAEAFF
.	TRBV29-1	.	TRBJ1-1	TGCAGCGTTGATTTGAGGAACACTGAAGCTTTCTTT	CSVDLRNTEAFF
.	TRBV20-1	once	TRBJ1-2	TGCAGTGCTCGCACAGGGATAAGCTACACCTTC	CSARTGISYTF
TRBD1	TRBV29-1	few	TRBJ1-1	TGCAGCGCCCGAGGACAGGGGACTATGAACACTGAAGCTTTCTTT	CSARGQGTMNTEAFF
.	TRBV30	.	TRBJ2-7	TGTGCCTGGGGGGTGCCGTACGAGCAGTACTTC	CAWGVPYEQYF
.	TRBV6-6	.	TRBJ2-1	TGTGCCAGCAGTGATCGGCGGGACAATGAGCAGTTCTTC	CASSDRRDNEQFF
.	TRBV6-1	.	TRBJ2-4	TGTGCCAGCAGTGAATTCTACTTC	CASSEFYF
.	TRBV27	.	TRBJ2-1	TGTGCCAGCAGTTTAAGAAATGAGCAGTTCTTC	CASSLRNEQFF
.	TRBV15	.	TRBJ2-5	TGTGCCACCAGCAGAGATTGGACAGTACAAGAGACCCAGTACTTC	CATSRDWTVQETQYF
.	TRBV28	once	TRBJ1-1	TGTGCCAGCAGTTTAGGCAGACAGAGAGAAGCTTTCTTT	CASSLGRQREAFF
.	TRBV2	.	TRBJ2-5	TGTGCCAGCATAATGCTAGCCGAGACCCAGTACTTC	CASIMLAETQYF
.	TRBV29-1	.	TRBJ1-1	TGCAGCGTTGGTCAGGGGTCTAACACTGAAGCTTTCTTT	CSVGQGSNTEAFF
.	TRBV5-4	.	TRBJ2-7	TGTGCCAGCAGCGCCGCCGGCGAGCAGTACTTC	CASSAAGEQYF
.	TRBV11-2	.	TRBJ1-2	TGTGCCAGCAGCTTATATAGCGGCTACACCTTC	CASSLYSGYTF
.	TRBV30	.	TRBJ2-1	TGTGCCTGGAGTAGTGGGGTAGGAGGTGAGCAGTTCTTC	CAWSSGVGGEQFF